Below are 8 T cell receptor beta chains sequenced from a single sample in a study of shared clonotypes between healthy human individuals. Assay: immunoSEQ multiplex PCR; the TCRdb copy retains only in-frame clones and omits some. The sample lists over 2 million clones, roughly 90% occurring once. Sequencing was carried out using naive CD4+ T cells from PBMCs. This sample's subset: CD45RA+ positively selected. Source of these receptors: a man aged 18 to 29 in good health. Some clones in this sample may be carry-over from other donors' samples.

V and J are TRBV7-2 and TRBJ2-7, with D tentatively TRBD2 (7 bases). This CDR3 is 15 amino acids long. The germline CDR1 and CDR2 sequences are SGHTA and FQGNSA. The germline V and J ends were trimmed by 3 bases and 7 bases, with 19 bases remaining between them. This CDR3 reads CASSFLAGVGGEQYF. The DNA of the CDR3 is TGTGCCAGCAGCTTCTTGGCGGGAGTAGGGGGAGAGCAGTACTTC.

This rearrangement joins TRBV6-6 to TRBJ2-7, with 7 bases matching TRBD2. This CDR3 contains 13 residues. Per germline, CDR1 MNHNY and CDR2 SVGAGI (reference sequence). V was pared by 8 bases and J by 6 bases, with 10 bases of the junction left unmatched. The CDR3 protein is CASFLRPGGEQYF. The CDR3 DNA reads TGTGCCAGCTTTTTGCGCCCGGGGGGCGAGCAGTACTTC.

The chain carries TRBV11-3 and TRBJ2-3; 11 bases are a match to TRBD2. The CDR3 totals 16 residues. CDR1 is SGHNT and CDR2 is YENEEA in the germline V gene. J gave up 2 bases and V 4 bases, and 5 bases lay outside the gene matches. CDR3 DNA sequence: TGTGCCAGCAGCTCGCGACTAGCGGGGCCCACAGATACGCAGTATTTT. Its translation is CASSSRLAGPTDTQYF. The full variable domain, rest sourced from reference TRBV11-3 and TRBJ2-3, is EAGVVQSPRYKIIEKKQPVAFWCNPISGHNTLYWYLQNLGQGPELLIRYENEEAVDDSQLPKDRFSAERLKGVDSTLKIQPAELGDSAVYLCASSSRLAGPTDTQYFGPGTRLTVL.

The V call is TRBV28, the J call TRBJ1-1; D is ambiguous. Per the germline V gene, CDR1 is MDHEN and CDR2 is SYDVKM. V dropped 5 bases and J dropped 3 bases, with 4 bases sitting between them. This CDR3 comprises 11 residues. As DNA, the CDR3 is TGTGCCAGCAGTACGTACACTGAAGCTTTCTTT. It yields the protein CASSTYTEAFF.

The rearrangement links TRBV9 to TRBJ1-1; 8 bases agree with TRBD1. CDR3 length: 15 amino acids. Trimming at V came to 4 bases and at J to 1 base, leaving 6 bases not matched to a gene. Germline CDR1 is SGDLS and CDR2 is YYNGEE. The CDR3 DNA reads TGTGCCAGCAGCCCACGGGGGACAGGGAACACTGAAGCTTTCTTT. Translated, it gives CASSPRGTGNTEAFF.

The rearrangement links TRBV5-1 to TRBJ2-3, with 11 bases identical to TRBD2. The V segment lost 5 bases and the J segment 5 bases; nucleotides outside the gene matches: 7. Per the germline V gene, CDR1 is SGHRS and CDR2 is YFSETQ. The CDR3 runs 15 residues. The CDR3 is CASRHSGRALDTQYF. The CDR3 nucleotides are TGCGCCAGCAGACATAGCGGGAGGGCCTTAGATACGCAGTATTTT.

V usage is TRBV5-4 and J usage is TRBJ2-7; a weak D match, TRBD2 (5 bases). Trimming left V 0 bases short and J 5 bases short, with 18 bases between. Germline CDR1 and CDR2: SGHNT and YYREEE (reference sequence). The CDR3 covers 16 residues. Written as DNA, the CDR3 is TGTGCCAGCAGCTTGGGGCCCCAGAGCGGAGGCCACGAGCAGTACTTC. It is translated as CASSLGPQSGGHEQYF.

The V gene is TRBV29-1, the J gene TRBJ2-1; 9 nucleotides align to TRBD2. The CDR3 is 16 amino acids. Germline loops: CDR1 SQVTM, CDR2 ANQGSEA. The ends lost 4 bases at V and 0 bases at J; junction bases unmatched: 7. CDR3 sequence: CSVAAGGPSSYNEQFF. As DNA, the CDR3 is TGCAGCGTTGCAGCGGGAGGCCCGAGCTCCTACAATGAGCAGTTCTTC.